Listed below are T cell receptor beta chains from one sample, sequenced in a study of vaccination and CD4 T cells after COVID-19. No antigen has been identified for these receptors. From the PCR reads, TCRdb called clonotypes with MiXCR, one entry per CDR3 protein. The sample contains more than 20,000 distinct CDR3 sequences, 40% to 50% of which appear only once. Sequenced material: CD4+ T cells from blood, cultured in vitro, taken about 7 months after SARS-CoV-2 vaccination. These receptors were obtained from a human donor who had recovered from COVID-19. Both conserved end residues are part of each CDR3. Each record gives: D gene, J gene, V gene, clone size, CDR3 protein, CDR3 DNA. A D gene is named only where the DNA matches it firmly. Only some rows state a clone size, as once, few, many or a class for expanded clones.

TRBD1	TRBJ2-7	TRBV28	.	CASSVGQGAPYEQYF	TGTGCCAGCAGTGTCGGACAGGGGGCCCCCTACGAGCAGTACTTC
.	TRBJ1-2	TRBV28	.	CASSLSEQRGYTF	TGTGCCAGCAGTTTATCTGAACAACGTGGCTACACCTTC
.	TRBJ2-1	TRBV28	.	CASSPGRGRVNEQFF	TGTGCCAGCAGCCCCGGGAGGGGGCGCGTAAATGAGCAGTTCTTC
TRBD2	TRBJ2-1	TRBV7-2	few	CASSSQLAGGDNEQFF	TGTGCCAGCAGCTCCCAGTTAGCGGGAGGGGACAATGAGCAGTTCTTC
.	TRBJ2-5	TRBV29-1	.	CSVEVVAQETQYF	TGCAGCGTTGAAGTTGTAGCCCAAGAGACCCAGTACTTC
.	TRBJ2-1	TRBV20-1	.	CSADGSTNEQFF	TGCAGTGCTGACGGGAGCACAAATGAGCAGTTCTTC
.	TRBJ1-3	TRBV28	.	CASSRGGSPSGNTIYF	TGTGCCAGCTCAAGAGGGGGGTCCCCCTCTGGAAACACCATATATTTT
TRBD2	TRBJ2-3	TRBV6-2/TRBV6-3	.	CASSLTSGSTDTQYF	TGTGCCAGCAGTTTGACTAGCGGGAGCACAGATACGCAGTATTTT
TRBD2	TRBJ2-5	TRBV15	few	CATNPRVAGPQETQYF	TGTGCCACCAACCCAAGGGTAGCGGGACCCCAAGAGACCCAGTACTTC
.	TRBJ1-5	TRBV7-8	.	CASSLTDNNQPQHF	TGTGCCAGCAGCTTGACAGACAACAATCAGCCCCAGCATTTT
.	TRBJ2-7	TRBV10-3	few	CAISPQGSGRAYEQYF	TGTGCCATCAGCCCACAGGGGTCCGGGAGGGCCTACGAGCAGTACTTC
.	TRBJ2-7	TRBV2	.	CASSERAIPYEQYF	TGTGCCAGCAGTGAACGGGCTATCCCCTACGAGCAGTACTTC
.	TRBJ2-2	TRBV20-1	.	CSARERANTGELFF	TGCAGTGCTAGGGAGCGTGCGAACACCGGGGAGCTGTTTTTT
.	TRBJ2-1	TRBV20-1	.	CSARVLASSYEQFF	TGCAGTGCTAGGGTACTAGCTTCATCTTATGAGCAGTTCTTC
.	TRBJ1-5	TRBV15	.	CATSRDLNQPQHF	TGTGCCACCAGCAGAGATTTAAATCAGCCCCAGCATTTT
.	TRBJ1-5	TRBV6-2/TRBV6-3	.	CASSYSSREPAQHF	TGTGCCAGCAGTTACTCGAGTAGGGAGCCGGCCCAGCATTTT
TRBD2	TRBJ2-2	TRBV7-9	.	CASSSPLPGLADGELFF	TGTGCCAGCAGCTCGCCGCTGCCGGGACTAGCTGACGGGGAGCTGTTTTTT
.	TRBJ2-1	TRBV20-1	once	CSASTPGDSYNEQFF	TGCAGTGCTAGCACCCCGGGGGACTCCTACAATGAGCAGTTCTTC
.	TRBJ1-1	TRBV20-1	.	CSAGRSGTEAFF	TGCAGTGCTGGCCGTTCGGGGACTGAAGCTTTCTTT
.	TRBJ2-5	TRBV2	.	CASGSETQYF	TGTGCCAGTGGATCGGAGACCCAGTACTTC
.	TRBJ2-5	TRBV7-3	.	CASSLTGAETQYF	TGTGCCAGCAGCTTAACTGGTGCGGAGACCCAGTACTTC
TRBD2	TRBJ2-1	TRBV20-1	.	CSAPGLGYNEQFF	TGCAGTGCCCCCGGACTAGGGTACAATGAGCAGTTCTTC
.	TRBJ2-3	TRBV7-2	few	CASSFNTDTQYF	TGTGCCAGCAGCTTTAACACAGATACGCAGTATTTT
TRBD2	TRBJ2-2	TRBV7-2	.	CASRRGRGLNTGELFF	TGTGCCAGCCGACGCGGGAGAGGCCTGAACACCGGGGAGCTGTTTTTT
.	TRBJ2-1	TRBV28	few	CASSLLRNEQFF	TGTGCCAGCAGTTTGCTGCGGAATGAGCAGTTCTTC
TRBD2	TRBJ2-3	TRBV20-1	.	CSARGGTGSTDTQYF	TGCAGTGCTAGGGGGGGGACTGGCTCCACAGATACGCAGTATTTT
.	TRBJ2-5	TRBV27	few	CASRSWRTPGPQETQYF	TGTGCCAGCCGATCGTGGCGTACTCCGGGCCCCCAAGAGACCCAGTACTTC
.	TRBJ2-3	TRBV4-1	.	CASSQVPSTDTQYF	TGCGCCAGCAGCCAAGTCCCTTCCACAGATACGCAGTATTTT
.	TRBJ2-5	TRBV28	.	CASGLDRTQETQYF	TGTGCCAGCGGACTTGACAGGACCCAAGAGACCCAGTACTTC
.	TRBJ1-6	TRBV6-1	few	CASMERVRRLSPLHF	TGTGCCAGCATGGAGAGGGTCAGAAGACTTTCACCCCTCCACTTT
TRBD2	TRBJ2-3	TRBV20-1	.	CSACTGTSNTDTQYF	TGCAGTGCATGTACCGGGACTAGCAACACAGATACGCAGTATTTT
.	TRBJ2-1	TRBV25-1	.	CASRWDNEQFF	TGTGCCAGCAGGTGGGACAATGAGCAGTTCTTC
TRBD1	TRBJ1-6	TRBV19	.	CASNSGTGGSPLHF	TGTGCCAGTAACTCCGGGACAGGGGGCTCACCCCTCCACTTT
TRBD1	TRBJ2-5	TRBV19	.	CASSIQGAWETQYF	TGTGCCAGTAGTATTCAGGGGGCTTGGGAGACCCAGTACTTC
.	TRBJ1-1	TRBV18	once	CASSPNRDLSSEAFF	TGTGCCAGCTCACCGAACCGGGACCTCTCGTCTGAAGCTTTCTTT
.	TRBJ1-6	TRBV12-3/TRBV12-4	.	CASSRLRDSPLHF	TGTGCCAGCAGCCGACTGAGGGATTCACCCCTCCACTTT
.	TRBJ2-5	TRBV7-9	.	CASSLGRGRVQETQYF	TGTGCCAGCAGCTTAGGCCGGGGTCGGGTACAAGAGACCCAGTACTTC
TRBD2	TRBJ2-1	TRBV20-1	.	CSAIPGLESYNEQFF	TGCAGTGCGATTCCGGGACTAGAATCCTACAATGAGCAGTTCTTC
TRBD1	TRBJ2-5	TRBV27	.	CASSGRQGGAETQYF	TGTGCCAGCAGTGGGCGACAGGGGGGGGCTGAGACCCAGTACTTC
.	TRBJ2-7	TRBV6-1	.	CASSRGYEQYF	TGTGCCAGCAGCCGAGGCTACGAGCAGTACTTC
.	TRBJ1-6	TRBV28	few	CASSLVIRHSPLHF	TGTGCCAGCAGTTTAGTAATCCGCCATTCACCCCTCCACTTT
TRBD1	TRBJ1-5	TRBV6-1	few	CASRHSLGTGKDNQPQHF	TGTGCCAGCAGACACAGCCTCGGGACAGGGAAGGACAATCAGCCCCAGCATTTT
TRBD2	TRBJ2-1	TRBV20-1	.	CSARPLELFGRVHDEQFF	TGCAGTGCTAGGCCCCTCGAGCTCTTCGGGAGGGTACATGATGAGCAGTTCTTC
TRBD1	TRBJ1-2	TRBV20-1	.	CSARRGLGYGYTF	TGCAGTGCTAGGAGGGGGCTCGGCTATGGCTACACCTTC
TRBD1	TRBJ2-1	TRBV28	.	CASSYPGQSVF	TGTGCCAGCAGTTATCCGGGACAGTCCGTTTTC